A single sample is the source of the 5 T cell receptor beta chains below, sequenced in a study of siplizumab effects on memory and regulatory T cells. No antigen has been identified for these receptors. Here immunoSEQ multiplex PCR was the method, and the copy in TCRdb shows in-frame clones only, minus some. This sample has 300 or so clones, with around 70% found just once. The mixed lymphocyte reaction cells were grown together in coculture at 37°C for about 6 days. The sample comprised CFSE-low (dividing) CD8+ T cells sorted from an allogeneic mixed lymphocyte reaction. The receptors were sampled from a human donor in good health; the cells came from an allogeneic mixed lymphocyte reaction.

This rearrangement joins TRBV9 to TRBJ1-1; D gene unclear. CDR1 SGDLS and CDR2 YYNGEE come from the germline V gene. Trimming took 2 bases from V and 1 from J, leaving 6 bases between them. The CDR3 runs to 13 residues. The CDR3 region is CASSVTTNTEAFF. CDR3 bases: TGTGCCAGCAGCGTCACCACGAACACTGAAGCTTTCTTT.

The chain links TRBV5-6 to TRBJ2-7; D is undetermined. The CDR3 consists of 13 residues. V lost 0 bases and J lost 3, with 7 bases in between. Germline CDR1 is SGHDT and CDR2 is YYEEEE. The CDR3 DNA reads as TGTGCCAGCAGCTTGGTGGGCAGCTACGAGCAGTACTTC. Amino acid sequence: CASSLVGSYEQYF.

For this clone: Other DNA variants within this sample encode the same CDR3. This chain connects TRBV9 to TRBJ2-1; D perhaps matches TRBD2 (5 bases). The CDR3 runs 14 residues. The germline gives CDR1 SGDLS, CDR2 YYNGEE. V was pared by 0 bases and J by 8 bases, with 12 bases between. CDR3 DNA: TGTGCCAGCAGCGTAGAGAGGGTAATAGATGAGCAGTTCTTC. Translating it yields CASSVERVIDEQFF. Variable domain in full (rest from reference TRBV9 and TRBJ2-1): DSGVTQTPKHLITATGQRVTLRCSPRSGDLSVYWYQQSLDQGLQFLIQYYNGEERAKGNILERFSAQQFPDLHSELNLSSLELGDSALYFCASSVERVIDEQFFGPGTRLTVL.

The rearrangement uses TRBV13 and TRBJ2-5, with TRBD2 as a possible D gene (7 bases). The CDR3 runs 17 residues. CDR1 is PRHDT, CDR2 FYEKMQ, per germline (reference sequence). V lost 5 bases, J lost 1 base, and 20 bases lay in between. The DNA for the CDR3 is TGTGCCAGCAGCCCCCGGGGGGCGTTTGGGGTCCAAGAGACCCAGTACTTC. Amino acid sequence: CASSPRGAFGVQETQYF.

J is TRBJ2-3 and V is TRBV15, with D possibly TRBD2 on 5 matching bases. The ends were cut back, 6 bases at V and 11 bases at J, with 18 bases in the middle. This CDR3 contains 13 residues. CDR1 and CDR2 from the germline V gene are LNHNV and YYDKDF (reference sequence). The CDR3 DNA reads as TGTGCCACCAGGGACCTACCGGACGAGGGGCAGTATTTT. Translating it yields CATRDLPDEGQYF. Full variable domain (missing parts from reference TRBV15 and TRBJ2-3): DAMVIQNPRYQVTQFGKPVTLSCSQTLNHNVMYWYQQKSSQAPKLLFHYYDKDFNNEADTPDNFQSRRPNTSFCFLDIRSPGLGDTAMYLCATRDLPDEGQYFGPGTRLTVL.